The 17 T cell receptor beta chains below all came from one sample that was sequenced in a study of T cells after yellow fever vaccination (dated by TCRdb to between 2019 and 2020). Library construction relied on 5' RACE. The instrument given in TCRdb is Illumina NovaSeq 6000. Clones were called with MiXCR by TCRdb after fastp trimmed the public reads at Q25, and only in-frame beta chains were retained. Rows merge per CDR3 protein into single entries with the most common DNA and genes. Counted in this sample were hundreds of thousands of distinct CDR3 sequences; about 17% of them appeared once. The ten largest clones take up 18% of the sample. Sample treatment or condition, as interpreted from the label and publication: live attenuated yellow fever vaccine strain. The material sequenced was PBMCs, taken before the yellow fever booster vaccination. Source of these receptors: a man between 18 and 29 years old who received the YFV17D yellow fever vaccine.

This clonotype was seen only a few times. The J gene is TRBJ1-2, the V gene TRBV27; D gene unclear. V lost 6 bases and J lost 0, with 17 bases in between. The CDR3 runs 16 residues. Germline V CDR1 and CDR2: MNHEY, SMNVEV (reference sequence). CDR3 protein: CASSPTPRGTNYGYTF. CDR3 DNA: TGTGCCAGCAGCCCTACCCCTCGGGGTACTAACTATGGCTACACCTTC.

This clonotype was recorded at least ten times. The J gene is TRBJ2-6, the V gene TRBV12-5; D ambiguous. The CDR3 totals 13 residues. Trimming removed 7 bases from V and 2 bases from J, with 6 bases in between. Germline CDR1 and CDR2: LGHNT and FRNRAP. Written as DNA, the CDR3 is TGTGCTAGTGACGGAGCTGGGGCCAACGTCCTGACTTTC. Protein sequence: CASDGAGANVLTF.

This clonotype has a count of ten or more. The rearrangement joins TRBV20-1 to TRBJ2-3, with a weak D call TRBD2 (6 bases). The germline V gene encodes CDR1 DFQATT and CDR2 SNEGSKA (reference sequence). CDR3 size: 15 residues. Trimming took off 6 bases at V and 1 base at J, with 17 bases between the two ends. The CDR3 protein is CSAEGDSGRTDTQYF. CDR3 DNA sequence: TGCAGTGCAGAGGGAGATAGCGGACGCACAGATACGCAGTATTTT.

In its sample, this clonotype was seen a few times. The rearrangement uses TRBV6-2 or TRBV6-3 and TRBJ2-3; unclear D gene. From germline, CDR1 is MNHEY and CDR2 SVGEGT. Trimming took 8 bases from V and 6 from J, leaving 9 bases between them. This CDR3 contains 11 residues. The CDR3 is CASGNGDTQYF. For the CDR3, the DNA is TGTGCCAGCGGAAACGGGGATACGCAGTATTTT.

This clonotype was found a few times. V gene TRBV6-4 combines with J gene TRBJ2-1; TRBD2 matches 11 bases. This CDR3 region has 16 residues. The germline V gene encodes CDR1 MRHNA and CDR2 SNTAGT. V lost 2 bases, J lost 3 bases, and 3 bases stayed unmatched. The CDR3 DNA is TGTGCCAGCAGTGACCAGGGGACTAGCGGCTACAATGAGCAGTTCTTC. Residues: CASSDQGTSGYNEQFF.

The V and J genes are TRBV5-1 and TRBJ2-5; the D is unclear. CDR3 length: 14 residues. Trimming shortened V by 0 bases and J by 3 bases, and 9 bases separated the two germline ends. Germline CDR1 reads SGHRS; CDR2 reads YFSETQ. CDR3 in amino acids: CASSLGQSKETQYF. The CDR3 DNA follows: TGCGCCAGCAGCTTGGGCCAGTCAAAAGAGACCCAGTACTTC.

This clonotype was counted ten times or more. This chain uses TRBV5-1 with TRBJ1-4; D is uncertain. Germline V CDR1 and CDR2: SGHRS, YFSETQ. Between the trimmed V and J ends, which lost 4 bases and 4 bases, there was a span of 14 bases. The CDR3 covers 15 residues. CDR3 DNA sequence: TGCGCCAGCAGCCTCCGACCGGCGAGTAATGAAAAACTGTTTTTT. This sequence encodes CASSLRPASNEKLFF.

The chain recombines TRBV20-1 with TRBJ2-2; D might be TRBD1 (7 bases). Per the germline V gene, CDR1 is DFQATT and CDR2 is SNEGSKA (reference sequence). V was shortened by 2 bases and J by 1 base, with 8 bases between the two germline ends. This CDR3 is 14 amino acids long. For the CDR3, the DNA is TGCAGTGCTAGACAGGGGGGGAACACCGGGGAGCTGTTTTTT. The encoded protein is CSARQGGNTGELFF.

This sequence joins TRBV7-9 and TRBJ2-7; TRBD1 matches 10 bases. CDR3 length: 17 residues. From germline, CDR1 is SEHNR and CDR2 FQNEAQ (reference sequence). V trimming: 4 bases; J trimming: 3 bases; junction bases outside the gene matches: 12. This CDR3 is CASSSGPGTGAYYEQYF. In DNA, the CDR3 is TGTGCCAGCAGCTCGGGTCCCGGGACAGGGGCCTACTACGAGCAGTACTTC.

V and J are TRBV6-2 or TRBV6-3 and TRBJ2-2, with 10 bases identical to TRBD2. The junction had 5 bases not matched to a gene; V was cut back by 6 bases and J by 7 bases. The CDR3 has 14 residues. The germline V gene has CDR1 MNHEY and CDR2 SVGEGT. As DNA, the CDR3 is TGTGCCAGCAGAAGCGGGGGGGCTATCGGGGAGCTGTTTTTT. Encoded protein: CASRSGGAIGELFF.

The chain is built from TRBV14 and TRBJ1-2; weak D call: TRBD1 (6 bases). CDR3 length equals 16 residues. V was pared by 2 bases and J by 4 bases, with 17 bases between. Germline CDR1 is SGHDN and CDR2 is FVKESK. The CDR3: CASSQSKKQGFYGYTF. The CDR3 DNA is TGTGCCAGCAGCCAAAGCAAGAAACAGGGCTTCTATGGCTACACCTTC.

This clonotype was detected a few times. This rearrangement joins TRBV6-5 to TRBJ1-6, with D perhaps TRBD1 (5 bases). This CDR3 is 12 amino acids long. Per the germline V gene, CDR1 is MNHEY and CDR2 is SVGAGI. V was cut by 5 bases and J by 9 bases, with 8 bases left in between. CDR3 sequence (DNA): TGTGCCAGCAGTCACAGGCTTTCACCCCTCCACTTT. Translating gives CASSHRLSPLHF.

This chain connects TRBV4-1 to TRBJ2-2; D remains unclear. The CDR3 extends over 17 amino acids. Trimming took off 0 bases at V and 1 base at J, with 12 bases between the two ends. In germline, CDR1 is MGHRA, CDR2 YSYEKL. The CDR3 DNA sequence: TGCGCCAGCAGCCAAGATTTTCGAGTGTTGAACACCGGGGAGCTGTTTTTT. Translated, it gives CASSQDFRVLNTGELFF.

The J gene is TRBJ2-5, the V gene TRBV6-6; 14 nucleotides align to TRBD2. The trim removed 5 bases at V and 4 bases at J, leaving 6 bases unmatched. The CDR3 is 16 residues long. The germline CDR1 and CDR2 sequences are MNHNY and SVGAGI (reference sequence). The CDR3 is CASSHGTSGGVETQYF. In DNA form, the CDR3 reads TGTGCCAGCAGTCACGGGACTAGCGGGGGTGTAGAGACCCAGTACTTC.

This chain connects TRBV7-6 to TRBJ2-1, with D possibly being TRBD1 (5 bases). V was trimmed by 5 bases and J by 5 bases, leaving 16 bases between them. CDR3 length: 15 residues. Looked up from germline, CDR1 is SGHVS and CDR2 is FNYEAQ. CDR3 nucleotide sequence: TGTGCCAGCAGCGAAGCAGGGATCTGGAACAATGAGCAGTTCTTC. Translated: CASSEAGIWNNEQFF. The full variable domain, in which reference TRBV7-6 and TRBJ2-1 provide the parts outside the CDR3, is GAGVSQSPRYKVTKRGQDVALRCDPISGHVSLYWYRQALGQGPEFLTYFNYEAQQDKSGLPNDRFSAERPEGSISTLTIQRTEQRDSAMYRCASSEAGIWNNEQFFGPGTRLTVL.

The CDR3 sequence: CASSQDSGRQIYGYTF. CDR3 nucleotides: TGTGCCAGCAGCCAAGATTCCGGACGGCAGATCTATGGCTACACCTTC. The rearrangement uses TRBV4-2 and TRBJ1-2; D uncertain. Trimming left V 0 bases short and J 4 bases short, with 15 bases between. CDR1 is LGHNA, CDR2 YNFKEQ, per germline. The CDR3 length is 16 residues.

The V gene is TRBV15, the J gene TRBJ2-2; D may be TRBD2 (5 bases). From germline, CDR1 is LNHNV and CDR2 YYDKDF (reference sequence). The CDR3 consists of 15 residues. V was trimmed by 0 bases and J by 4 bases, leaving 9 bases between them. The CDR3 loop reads CATSRDKRVTGELFF. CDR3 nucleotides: TGTGCCACCAGCAGAGATAAGAGGGTCACCGGGGAGCTGTTTTTT. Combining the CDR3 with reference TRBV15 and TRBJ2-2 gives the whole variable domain DAMVIQNPRYQVTQFGKPVTLSCSQTLNHNVMYWYQQKSSQAPKLLFHYYDKDFNNEADTPDNFQSRRPNTSFCFLDIRSPGLGDTAMYLCATSRDKRVTGELFFGEGSRLTVL.